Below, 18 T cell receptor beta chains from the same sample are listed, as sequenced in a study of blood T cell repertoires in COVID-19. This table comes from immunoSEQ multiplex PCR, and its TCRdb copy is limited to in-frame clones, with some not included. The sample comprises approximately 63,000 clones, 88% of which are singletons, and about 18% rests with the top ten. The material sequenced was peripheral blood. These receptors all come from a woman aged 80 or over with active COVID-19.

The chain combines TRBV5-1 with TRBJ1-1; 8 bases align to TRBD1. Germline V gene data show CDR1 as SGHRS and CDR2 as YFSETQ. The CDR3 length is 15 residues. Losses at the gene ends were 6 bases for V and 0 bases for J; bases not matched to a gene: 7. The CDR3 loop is CASNRGALVNTEAFF. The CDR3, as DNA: TGCGCCAGCAACAGGGGGGCTTTGGTGAACACTGAAGCTTTCTTT. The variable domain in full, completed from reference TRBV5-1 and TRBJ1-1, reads KAGVTQTPRYLIKTRGQQVTLSCSPISGHRSVSWYQQTPGQGLQFLFEYFSETQRNKGNFPGRFSGRQFSNSRSEMNVSTLELGDSALYLCASNRGALVNTEAFFGQGTRLTVV.

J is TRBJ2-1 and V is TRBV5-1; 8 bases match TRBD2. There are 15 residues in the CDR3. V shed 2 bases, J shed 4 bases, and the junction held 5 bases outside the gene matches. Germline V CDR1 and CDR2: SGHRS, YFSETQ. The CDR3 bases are TGCGCCAGCAGCTTAGCGGGGGCCACATACAATGAGCAGTTCTTC. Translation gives CASSLAGATYNEQFF.

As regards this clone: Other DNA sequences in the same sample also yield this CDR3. CDR3 DNA: TGTGCCAGCTCACCGGGGGGGACCTACGAGCAGTACTTC. It codes for CASSPGGTYEQYF. V usage is TRBV18 and J usage is TRBJ2-7, with TRBD2 matching over 7 bases. The junction had 1 base not matched to a gene; V was cut back by 3 bases and J by 2 bases. This CDR3 is built from 13 residues. The germline gives CDR1 KGHSH, CDR2 LQKENI.

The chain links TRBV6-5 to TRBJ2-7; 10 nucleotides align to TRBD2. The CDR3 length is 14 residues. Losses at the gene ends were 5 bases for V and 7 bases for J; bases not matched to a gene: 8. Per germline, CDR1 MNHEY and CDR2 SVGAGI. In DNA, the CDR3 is TGTGCCAGCAGTAGACCTAGCGGGGGTGGTGAGCAGTACTTC. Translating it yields CASSRPSGGGEQYF.

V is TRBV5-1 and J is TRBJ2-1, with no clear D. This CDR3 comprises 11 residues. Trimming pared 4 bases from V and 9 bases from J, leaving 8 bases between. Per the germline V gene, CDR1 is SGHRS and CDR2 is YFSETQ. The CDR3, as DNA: TGCGCCAGCAGCACAGCCGTTGAGCAGTTCTTC. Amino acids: CASSTAVEQFF.

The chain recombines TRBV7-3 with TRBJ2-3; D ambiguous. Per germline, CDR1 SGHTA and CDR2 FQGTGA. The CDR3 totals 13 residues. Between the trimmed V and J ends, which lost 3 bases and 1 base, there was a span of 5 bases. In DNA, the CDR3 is TGTGCCAGCAGCTTGAGCGGCACAGATACGCAGTATTTT. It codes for CASSLSGTDTQYF.

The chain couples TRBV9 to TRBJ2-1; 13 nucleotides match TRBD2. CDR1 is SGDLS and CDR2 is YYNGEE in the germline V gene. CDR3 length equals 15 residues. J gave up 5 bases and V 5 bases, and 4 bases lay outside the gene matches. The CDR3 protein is CASRAGTSGDNEQFF. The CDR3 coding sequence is TGTGCCAGCAGGGCCGGGACTAGCGGGGACAATGAGCAGTTCTTC.

This chain's CDR3 is CAWSRPGGNQPQHF. DNA for the CDR3: TGTGCCTGGAGTCGCCCAGGCGGCAATCAGCCCCAGCATTTT. The chain has TRBV30 and TRBJ1-5, with unresolved D. Germline CDR1 is GTSNPN and CDR2 is SVGIG (reference sequence). This CDR3 has 14 amino acids. The germline V and J ends were trimmed by 2 bases and 2 bases, with 10 bases remaining between them.

CDR3 in DNA: TGTGCCAGCAGCTGGGGGGGTACTGAAGCTTTCTTT. Translation gives CASSWGGTEAFF. The chain links TRBV5-4 to TRBJ1-1, with a weak D call TRBD1 (5 bases). V lost 3 bases and J 5 bases, leaving 8 bases between the germline ends. The CDR3 consists of 12 residues. Looked up from germline, CDR1 is SGHNT and CDR2 is YYREEE (reference sequence).

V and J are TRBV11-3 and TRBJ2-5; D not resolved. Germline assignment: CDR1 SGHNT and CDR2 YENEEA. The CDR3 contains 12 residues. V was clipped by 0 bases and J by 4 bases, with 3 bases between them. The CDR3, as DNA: TGTGCCAGCAGCTTAGATCGAGAGACCCAGTACTTC. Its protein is CASSLDRETQYF.

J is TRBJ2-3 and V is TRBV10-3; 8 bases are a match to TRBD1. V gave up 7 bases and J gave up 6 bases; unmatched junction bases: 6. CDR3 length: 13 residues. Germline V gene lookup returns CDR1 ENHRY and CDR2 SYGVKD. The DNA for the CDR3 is TGTGCCATCACACAGGGGGGTTTGGATACGCAGTATTTT. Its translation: CAITQGGLDTQYF.

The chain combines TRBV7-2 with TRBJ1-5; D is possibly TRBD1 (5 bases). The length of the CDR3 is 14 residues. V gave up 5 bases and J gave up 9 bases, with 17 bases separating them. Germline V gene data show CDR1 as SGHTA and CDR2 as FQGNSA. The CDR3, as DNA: TGTGCCAGCAGCCTAGGACAAGGGGTAAGGCCCCAGCATTTT. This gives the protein CASSLGQGVRPQHF. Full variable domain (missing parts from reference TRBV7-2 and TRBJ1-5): GAGVSQSPSNKVTEKGKDVELRCDPISGHTALYWYRQSLGQGLEFLIYFQGNSAPDKSGLPSDRFSAERTGGSVSTLTIQRTQQEDSAVYLCASSLGQGVRPQHFGDGTRLSIL.

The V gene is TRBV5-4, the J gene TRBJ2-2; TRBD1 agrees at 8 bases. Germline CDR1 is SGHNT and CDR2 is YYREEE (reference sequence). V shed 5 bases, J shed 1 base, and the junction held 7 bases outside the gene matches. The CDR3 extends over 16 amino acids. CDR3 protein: CASRPGQGENTGELFF. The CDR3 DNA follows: TGTGCCAGCAGACCAGGACAGGGAGAGAACACCGGGGAGCTGTTTTTT.

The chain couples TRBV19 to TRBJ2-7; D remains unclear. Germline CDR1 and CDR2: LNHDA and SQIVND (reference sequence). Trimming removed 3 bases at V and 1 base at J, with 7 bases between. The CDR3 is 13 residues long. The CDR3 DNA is TGTGCCAGTAGTATGGCCAGGTCCTACGAGCAGTACTTC. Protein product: CASSMARSYEQYF.

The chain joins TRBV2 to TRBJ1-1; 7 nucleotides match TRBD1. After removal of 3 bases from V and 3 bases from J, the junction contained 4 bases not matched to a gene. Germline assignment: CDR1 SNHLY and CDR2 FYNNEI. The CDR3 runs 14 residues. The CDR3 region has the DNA TGTGCCAGCAGTGAGGGCAGGGGGTACACTGAAGCTTTCTTT. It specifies CASSEGRGYTEAFF.

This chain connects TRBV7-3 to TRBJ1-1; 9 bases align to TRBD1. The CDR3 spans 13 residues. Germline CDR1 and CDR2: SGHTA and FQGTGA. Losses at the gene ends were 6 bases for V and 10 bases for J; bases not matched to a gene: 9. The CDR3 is CASSPGQGERAFF. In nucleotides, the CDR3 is TGTGCCAGCAGTCCGGGACAGGGAGAAAGAGCTTTCTTT.

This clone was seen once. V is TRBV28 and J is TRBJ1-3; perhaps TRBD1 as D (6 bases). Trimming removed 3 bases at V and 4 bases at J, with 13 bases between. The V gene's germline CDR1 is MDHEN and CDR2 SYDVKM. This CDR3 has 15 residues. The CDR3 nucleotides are TGTGCCAGCAGTTTTTCGACAGGTATAGGAAACACCATATATTTT. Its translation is CASSFSTGIGNTIYF.

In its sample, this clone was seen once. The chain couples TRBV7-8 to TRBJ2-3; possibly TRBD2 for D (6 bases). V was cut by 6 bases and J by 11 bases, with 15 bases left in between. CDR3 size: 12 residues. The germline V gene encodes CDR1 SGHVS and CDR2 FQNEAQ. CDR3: CASSPGLWRQYF. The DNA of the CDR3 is TGTGCCAGCAGTCCGGGACTCTGGAGGCAGTATTTT.